The subject of this entry is one TCR beta chain. This clonotype has only a few counts. Its antigen is still unknown. No much larger clone exists at a distance of one base, and base qualities are not known. The study was a case-control design nested within a healthcare worker cohort in London, UK, with weekly nasopharyngeal swab PCR tests and blood sampling. Healthcare workers were recruited between 23 and 31 March 2020, during the week of the UK lockdown, and were followed weekly for up to about 15 weeks. This specimen comes from a study of early T cells in non-severe SARS-CoV-2 infection (dated by TCRdb to about 2021). In terms of the full investigation: Because TCR sequencing was done on bulk RNA from unsorted whole blood, the alpha and beta chains could not be paired.

V drops 7 bases and J drops 7 bases, leaving 13 bases in between. The CDR3 holds 13 amino acids from the cysteine to the phenylalanine. Only the CDR3 DNA stays, 39 bases, in frame from base 1. CDR1 and CDR2, per the germline V gene (reference sequence), are MNHNY and SVGAGI. Summary of the overall study and its limitations: Matching against VDJdb was skewed toward anti-spike CD8 responses, likely underestimated virus-specific expansions, and missed private and CD4 specificities.

Library method: 5' RACE. The instrument was a NextSeq 500. Unique molecular identifiers were attached to individual cDNA molecules in the TCR library protocol so that sequencing error and PCR bias could be corrected. Both TCR alpha and beta chains were sequenced, and tight co-correlation was observed between alpha and beta sequence abundances in each sample. The authors' pipeline ran thus. V gene, J gene and CDR3 annotation of TCR sequences was performed with Decombinator V4. TCRs were defined as expanded if a significant change between any two time points was detected under a Poisson model with p below 0.0001. TCR abundances were normalised to the total number of TCRs sequenced per sample and were expressed as counts per million. MAIT TCRs were defined by TRAV1-2 paired with TRAJ12, TRAJ20 or TRAJ33, and iNKT TCRs by TRAV10 paired with TRAJ18. VDJdb, accessed 1 November 2021, was searched for CMV, EBV and SARS-CoV-2 annotated TCRs, with TCRs annotated for multiple antigens excluded. The public reads were reanalyzed by TCRdb: fastp trimming at Q25, MiXCR alignment, in-frame beta chains only. Rows are unified per CDR3 protein, each entry keeping the most common DNA and genes. TCRdb, not the original authors, processed these V and J calls. This sample has roughly 92,000 distinct CDR3 sequences in its table, and 12% of those were observed once. About 4.4% of the sample is taken by the ten largest.

This receptor was taken from an adult who was a healthcare worker with PCR-confirmed SARS-CoV-2 infection or an uninfected control (not recorded which). This sequence uses TRBV6-6 and TRBJ1-4; there is no confident call for the D gene. This specimen was whole blood, taken at baseline. The DNA sequence is TGTGCCAGCAAGGGAAACTGGGGTGAAAAACTGTTTTTT. Translated, this gives CASKGNWGEKLFF.